This T cell receptor (beta chain) was sequenced for a study of T cells after yellow fever vaccination. A single record per CDR3 protein comes from TCRdb applying MiXCR to the 5' RACE reads. The sample lists about 400,000 distinct CDR3 sequences, around 6.4% seen once, with 15% in the top ten. This clonotype has more than one count but fewer than ten. Germline CDR1 and CDR2: SGHTA and FQGNSA. V shed 4 bases, J shed 3 bases, and the junction held 13 bases outside the gene matches. CDR3 length: 17 amino acids. This specimen consisted of PBMCs, obtained 5 days after the yellow fever booster vaccination. The rearrangement uses TRBV7-2 and TRBJ2-5; 8 positions match TRBD2. The origin of this receptor is a man aged 25 to 45 who received the YFV17D yellow fever vaccine. The CDR3 spells CASSYSPLTGGKETQYF. The CDR3 DNA sequence: TGTGCCAGCAGCTACAGTCCCTTAACGGGAGGGAAAGAGACCCAGTACTTC.